Below are 20 T cell receptor beta chains sequenced from a single sample in a study of CD8 T cells in ankylosing spondylitis (dated by TCRdb to the late 2010s). The receptor library was made with 5' RACE. Sequenced using an Illumina HiSeq 2500. TCRdb trimmed the raw reads at Q25, called clones with MiXCR and kept productive beta chains. Rows with one shared CDR3 protein collapse into an entry with the most common genes and DNA. Across this sample there are nearly 250,000 distinct CDR3 sequences, with more than 25% seen only once. The ten largest clonotypes hold about 4% of the sample. The sequencing sample was made of blood, either unsorted or a sorted T cell fraction (not recorded which). These receptors originate from a male donor with ankylosing spondylitis or in good health (not recorded which).

The rearrangement links TRBV10-3 to TRBJ1-5, with D possibly matching TRBD1 (6 bases). Trimming shortened V by 4 bases and J by 3 bases, and 16 bases separated the two germline ends. Germline CDR1 reads ENHRY; CDR2 reads SYGVKD. The CDR3 loop spans 16 amino acids. CDR3 sequence reads: CAISVGGQLPNQPQHF. The CDR3 DNA follows: TGTGCCATCAGTGTAGGGGGACAACTGCCCAATCAGCCCCAGCATTTT.

Turning to this clonotype: Germline and junction disagree at one end, which may indicate a read error. The V call is TRBV20-1, the J call TRBJ1-5; 9 nucleotides line up with TRBD1. Germline lookup yields CDR1 DFQATT and CDR2 SNEGSKA (reference sequence). The CDR3 contains 14 residues. CDR3 residues: CSASPDRGNQPEHF. The CDR3 coding sequence is TGCAGCGCTAGCCCGGACAGGGGCAATCAGCCCGAGCATTTT.

This chain uses TRBV20-1 with TRBJ2-2, with no clear D. V lost 3 bases and J lost 5, with 10 bases in between. Per germline, CDR1 DFQATT and CDR2 SNEGSKA (reference sequence). The CDR3 loop spans 13 amino acids. The CDR3, as DNA: TGCAGTGCTAGCCTTAGAGTAACCGGGGAGCTGTTTTTT. Translating gives CSASLRVTGELFF.

This clonotype showed up just a few times. The rearrangement links TRBV20-1 to TRBJ2-3; 9 positions match TRBD2. Germline-derived CDR1 and CDR2 are DFQATT and SNEGSKA (reference sequence). This CDR3 is built from 14 residues. V lost 5 bases to trimming and J lost 6 bases; unmatched junction nucleotides: 9. In DNA form, the CDR3 reads TGCAGTGCTTTAGCGGGGGACCGGGGGGATACGCAGTATTTT. This codes for CSALAGDRGDTQYF.

This chain uses TRBV6-1 with TRBJ2-3, with 8 bases lining up with TRBD1. Germline loops: CDR1 MNHNS, CDR2 SASEGT. The CDR3 is 16 residues long. V gave up 2 bases and J gave up 1 base; unmatched junction bases: 5. The CDR3 here is CASSESPGQGTDTQYF. As DNA, the CDR3 is TGTGCCAGCAGTGAATCCCCGGGACAGGGCACAGATACGCAGTATTTT.

The chain has TRBV5-1 and TRBJ2-7, with D tentatively TRBD1 (5 bases). V lost 1 base, J lost 2 bases, and 13 bases lay in between. CDR1 SGHRS and CDR2 YFSETQ come from the germline V gene. The CDR3 sequence is 15 residues long. DNA for the CDR3: TGCGCCAGCAGCTTGCCGACAGATCCCCCCTACGAGCAGTACTTC. Encoded protein: CASSLPTDPPYEQYF.

This clonotype showed up just a few times. V gene TRBV6-5 combines with J gene TRBJ1-2, with D unclear. Germline CDR1 is MNHEY and CDR2 is SVGAGI. Trimming cost V 0 bases and J 6 bases, with 11 bases left between them. This CDR3 is built from 14 residues. CDR3 amino acids: CASSYSPQLDGYTF. The CDR3 DNA follows: TGTGCCAGCAGTTACTCGCCACAGCTTGATGGCTACACCTTC.

There are a few counts of this clonotype. The chain combines TRBV6-5 with TRBJ1-2; D is undetermined. The CDR3 sequence is 12 residues long. The V end lost 6 bases, the J end lost 2 bases, and 7 bases lay between the germline ends. Per the germline V gene, CDR1 is MNHEY and CDR2 is SVGAGI. CDR3 DNA: TGTGCCAGCAGGGACGGAAACTATGGCTACACCTTC. Translation gives CASRDGNYGYTF.

J is TRBJ2-1 and V is TRBV4-2; 12 positions match TRBD2. CDR3 length: 17 residues. V dropped 1 base and J dropped 8; count of bases not matched to a gene: 9. CDR1 is LGHNA and CDR2 is YNFKEQ in the germline V gene. The CDR3 region has the DNA TGTGCCAGCAGCCAAGGCCGGGAACTAGCGGGGGGCGATGAGCAGTTCTTC. This codes for CASSQGRELAGGDEQFF.

This clonotype has just a few counts. At one of its ends the junction is not consistent with the germline gene, which may arise from a read error. The chain combines TRBV5-6 with TRBJ1-6; 10 bases are shared with TRBD1. There are 15 residues in the CDR3. The germline V gene encodes CDR1 SGHDT and CDR2 YYEEEE. The CDR3 region is CASSVSGTGDSPLHF. CDR3 nucleotide sequence: TGTGCCAGCAGCGTCTCCGGGACAGGGGATTCCCCCCTCCACTTT.

This chain uses TRBV4-1 with TRBJ2-1; D is uncertain. CDR3 length: 12 residues. Germline assignment: CDR1 MGHRA and CDR2 YSYEKL. V dropped 0 bases and J dropped 5 bases, with 2 bases sitting between them. CDR3 nucleotides: TGCGCCAGCAGCCAAGATAACAATGAGCAGTTCTTC. Protein: CASSQDNNEQFF.

The rearrangement uses TRBV20-1 and TRBJ1-1; 12 bases are shared with TRBD1. This CDR3 has 15 residues. After removal of 5 bases from V and 5 bases from J, the junction contained 9 bases not matched to a gene. CDR1 DFQATT and CDR2 SNEGSKA come from the germline V gene (reference sequence). The CDR3 bases are TGCAGTGCTCAACCGGGACAGGGGGCCGGTACTGAAGCTTTCTTT. Translation: CSAQPGQGAGTEAFF.

The V call is TRBV7-2, the J call TRBJ2-7, with D possibly being TRBD1 (6 bases). Germline V gene data show CDR1 as SGHTA and CDR2 as FQGNSA. The CDR3 sequence is 15 residues long. Trimming stripped 3 bases from V and 0 bases from J, with 12 bases between. The CDR3 DNA is TGTGCCAGCAGCTTCTTCAGGGGCCCCTCCTACGAGCAGTACTTC. The encoded protein is CASSFFRGPSYEQYF. The variable domain in full, completed from reference TRBV7-2 and TRBJ2-7, reads GAGVSQSPSNKVTEKGKDVELRCDPISGHTALYWYRQSLGQGLEFLIYFQGNSAPDKSGLPSDRFSAERTGGSVSTLTIQRTQQEDSAVYLCASSFFRGPSYEQYFGPGTRLTVT.

This chain links TRBV7-9 with TRBJ2-5; TRBD1 agrees at 7 bases. The CDR3 extends over 14 amino acids. Losses at the gene ends were 5 bases for V and 2 bases for J; bases not matched to a gene: 5. Germline V gene data show CDR1 as SEHNR and CDR2 as FQNEAQ (reference sequence). This CDR3 is CASSPDRRQETQYF. Written as DNA, the CDR3 is TGTGCCAGCAGCCCGGACAGGAGGCAAGAGACCCAGTACTTC.

This chain joins TRBV20-1 and TRBJ1-4; D uncertain. The CDR3 sequence is 14 residues long. Trimming cost V 5 bases and J 8 bases, with 18 bases left between them. Germline V gene lookup returns CDR1 DFQATT and CDR2 SNEGSKA (reference sequence). The CDR3 here is CSAQSGVFIEKLFF. The CDR3 coding sequence is TGCAGTGCTCAGTCCGGGGTTTTTATAGAAAAACTGTTTTTT.

This clonotype occurred once. CDR3 protein: CASSLSSGNAETQYF. The CDR3 DNA sequence: TGTGCCAGCAGCTTGTCGTCAGGGAATGCGGAGACCCAGTACTTC. The chain employs TRBV5-6 and TRBJ2-5, with a tentative D call TRBD1 (5 bases). CDR1 is SGHDT, CDR2 YYEEEE, per germline. This CDR3 contains 15 residues. Trimming cost V 1 base and J 5 bases, with 15 bases left between them. The entire variable domain, with the rest obtained from reference TRBV5-6 and TRBJ2-5, is as follows: DAGVTQSPTHLIKTRGQQVTLRCSPKSGHDTVSWYQQALGQGPQFIFQYYEEEERQRGNFPDRFSGHQFPNYSSELNVNALLLGDSALYLCASSLSSGNAETQYFGPGTRLLVL.

This clonotype was found a few times. The chain is built from TRBV6-1 and TRBJ2-2, with TRBD2 as a possible D gene (6 bases). The CDR3 contains 14 residues. Germline CDR1 and CDR2: MNHNS and SASEGT. V lost 8 bases, J lost 1 base, and 11 bases lay in between. CDR3 DNA: TGTGCCAGCCGGCGGGAACTGAACACCGGGGAGCTGTTTTTT. Translated, it gives CASRRELNTGELFF.

This clonotype was seen a few times. The CDR3 loop reads CASSLVVYEQYF. The CDR3, as DNA: TGTGCCAGCAGCTTAGTGGTGTACGAGCAGTACTTC. This chain connects TRBV7-2 to TRBJ2-7; D not resolved. V was cut by 1 base and J by 4 bases, with 5 bases left in between. Germline loops: CDR1 SGHTA, CDR2 FQGNSA. The CDR3 is 12 residues long.

This chain links TRBV10-2 with TRBJ2-7; a possible D gene is TRBD1 (6 bases). Germline CDR1 WSHSY, CDR2 SAAADI. The V end lost 5 bases, the J end lost 7 bases, and 18 bases lay between the germline ends. The CDR3 spans 14 residues. The CDR3 sequence: CASSQTGNRGEQYF. The CDR3 DNA is TGCGCCAGCAGTCAAACCGGGAATAGGGGGGAGCAGTACTTC.

This clonotype has only a few counts. This chain connects TRBV24-1 to TRBJ2-2; the D is unclear. CDR1 KGHDR and CDR2 SFDVKD come from the germline V gene. The CDR3 is made up of 12 amino acids. Trimming took 7 bases from V and 5 from J, leaving 7 bases between them. The CDR3 bases are TGTGCCACCAGCCAAGAAACCGGGGAGCTGTTTTTT. Encoded protein: CATSQETGELFF.